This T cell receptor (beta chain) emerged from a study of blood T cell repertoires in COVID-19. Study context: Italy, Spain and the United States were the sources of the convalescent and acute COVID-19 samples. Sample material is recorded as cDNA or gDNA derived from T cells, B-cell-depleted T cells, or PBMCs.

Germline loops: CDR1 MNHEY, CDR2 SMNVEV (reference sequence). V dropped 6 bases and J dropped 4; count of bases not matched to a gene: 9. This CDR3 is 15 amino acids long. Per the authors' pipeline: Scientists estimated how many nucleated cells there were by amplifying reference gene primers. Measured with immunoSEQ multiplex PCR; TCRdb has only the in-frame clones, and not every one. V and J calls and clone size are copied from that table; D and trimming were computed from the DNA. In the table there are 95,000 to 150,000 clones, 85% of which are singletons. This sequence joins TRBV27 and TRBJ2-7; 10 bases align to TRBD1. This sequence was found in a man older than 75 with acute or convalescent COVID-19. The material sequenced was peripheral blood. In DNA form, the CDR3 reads TGTGCCAGCAGCTACGGCGGGACAGGGGTATACGAGCAGTACTTC. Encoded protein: CASSYGGTGVYEQYF.